The 15 T cell receptor beta chains below were found in one sample sequenced in a study of shared clonotypes between healthy human individuals (dated by TCRdb to the early 2020s). The library was produced with the immunoSEQ multiplex PCR assay. The table was pulled from immuneACCESS by TCRdb, which kept in-frame rearrangements only. Such tables lose some clones; where checked, under half of the loss comes from unresolved V genes, and the rest has no known cause. In this sample the table shows 1.5 million to 1.9 million clones, approximately 98% of which occur a single time. About 0.42% of the sample goes to the ten largest clones. The specimen was naive CD4+ T cells sorted from blood. This specimen's cell subset or site label, per the study, means: CD45RA+ positively selected. These receptors were obtained from a man aged 30-40 years in good health.

V and J are TRBV28 and TRBJ2-1; D not certain. This CDR3 has 12 amino acids. V was trimmed by 2 bases and J by 9 bases, leaving 8 bases between them. Germline CDR1 MDHEN, CDR2 SYDVKM. The CDR3 loop is CASSLALLEQFF. CDR3 coding DNA: TGTGCCAGCAGTTTAGCCTTGCTTGAGCAGTTCTTC.

The chain is built from TRBV25-1 and TRBJ1-2; 7 positions agree with TRBD1. The V gene's germline CDR1 is MGHDK and CDR2 SYGVNS. CDR3 size: 12 residues. V was pared by 10 bases and J by 4 bases, with 6 bases of the junction left unmatched. This chain's CDR3 is CATQTGSYGYTF. DNA for the CDR3: TGTGCCACCCAGACAGGGAGCTATGGCTACACCTTC.

The V gene is TRBV18, the J gene TRBJ2-5, with 8 bases matching TRBD2. The CDR3 length is 18 residues. Trimming took 3 bases from V and 4 from J; bases not matched to a gene: 16. Germline V gene sequence: CDR1 KGHSH, CDR2 LQKENI. The CDR3 here is CASSPTDTREGWRETQYF. The CDR3 nucleotides read TGTGCCAGCTCACCGACGGATACTCGGGAGGGCTGGAGAGAGACCCAGTACTTC. The full variable domain, completed using reference TRBV18 and TRBJ2-5, is NAGVMQNPRHLVRRRGQEARLRCSPMKGHSHVYWYRQLPEEGLKFMVYLQKENIIDESGMPKERFSAEFPKEGPSILRIQQVVRGDSAAYFCASSPTDTREGWRETQYFGPGTRLLVL.

The chain recombines TRBV6-4 with TRBJ2-5; the match to TRBD2 covers 10 bases. Germline assignment: CDR1 MRHNA and CDR2 SNTAGT. The trim removed 5 bases at V and 4 bases at J, leaving 7 bases unmatched. This CDR3 is built from 15 residues. CDR3 bases: TGTGCCAGCAGTTTGAGCGGGAGGGCAGGAGAGACCCAGTACTTC. Translated: CASSLSGRAGETQYF.

This clone was picked up one time. The chain employs TRBV27 and TRBJ1-5; 7 positions agree with TRBD1. Germline loops: CDR1 MNHEY, CDR2 SMNVEV (reference sequence). Trimming cost V 4 bases and J 6 bases; bases outside gene matches: 18. This CDR3 has 18 residues. CDR3 region: CASSYRLNRQGEGQPQHF. CDR3 bases: TGTGCCAGCAGTTACCGACTGAACCGACAGGGAGAGGGTCAGCCCCAGCATTTT.

This chain links TRBV9 with TRBJ1-2; unclear D gene. Trimming removed 4 bases from V and 7 bases from J, with 14 bases in between. The CDR3 runs to 13 residues. Germline V gene sequence: CDR1 SGDLS, CDR2 YYNGEE. The CDR3 reads CASSPFVDGGYTF. The DNA of the CDR3 is TGTGCCAGCAGCCCGTTTGTTGACGGTGGCTACACCTTC. The full variable domain, its missing parts supplied by reference TRBV9 and TRBJ1-2, is DSGVTQTPKHLITATGQRVTLRCSPRSGDLSVYWYQQSLDQGLQFLIQYYNGEERAKGNILERFSAQQFPDLHSELNLSSLELGDSALYFCASSPFVDGGYTFGSGTRLTVV.

The chain uses TRBV11-2 and TRBJ2-3; 8 bases line up with TRBD2. The trim removed 1 base at V and 1 base at J, leaving 7 bases unmatched. Germline assignment: CDR1 SGHAT and CDR2 FQNNGV. The CDR3 contains 17 residues. The CDR3 spells CASSLVGVAGRTDTQYF. The CDR3, as DNA: TGTGCCAGCAGCTTAGTCGGGGTAGCGGGGCGCACAGATACGCAGTATTTT.

This chain links TRBV28 with TRBJ1-2; D might be TRBD1 (6 bases). The CDR3 length is 15 residues. Germline V CDR1 and CDR2: MDHEN, SYDVKM. The germline V and J ends were trimmed by 5 bases and 4 bases, with 17 bases remaining between them. The CDR3 DNA follows: TGTGCCAGCAGTCCACCCAGGGGCGGTGGCTATGGCTACACCTTC. This gives the protein CASSPPRGGGYGYTF.

The chain employs TRBV10-3 and TRBJ2-7; no clear D. Germline assignment: CDR1 ENHRY and CDR2 SYGVKD. The CDR3 runs to 14 residues. V was clipped by 2 bases and J by 2 bases, with 10 bases between them. In DNA form, the CDR3 reads TGTGCCATCAGTGAGAAACTGGAAACCTACGAGCAGTACTTC. It codes for CAISEKLETYEQYF.

The chain uses TRBV19 and TRBJ1-1; possibly TRBD1 for D (5 bases). This CDR3 spans 14 amino acids. Looked up from germline, CDR1 is LNHDA and CDR2 is SQIVND (reference sequence). V was clipped by 3 bases and J by 3 bases, with 11 bases between them. The CDR3 protein is CASSIPLRDTEAFF. The CDR3 bases are TGTGCCAGTAGTATCCCTCTCAGGGACACTGAAGCTTTCTTT. Full variable domain (rest looked up from reference TRBV19 and TRBJ1-1): DGGITQSPKYLFRKEGQNVTLSCEQNLNHDAMYWYRQDPGQGLRLIYYSQIVNDFQKGDIAEGYSVSREKKESFPLTVTSAQKNPTAFYLCASSIPLRDTEAFFGQGTRLTVV.

This clone was seen just once. The chain is built from TRBV27 and TRBJ1-1; 7 nucleotides match TRBD1. CDR1 is MNHEY, CDR2 SMNVEV, per germline (reference sequence). V dropped 2 bases and J dropped 6; count of bases not matched to a gene: 9. CDR3 length equals 15 residues. CDR3 sequence reads: CASSLEPTGAPEAFF. In DNA, the CDR3 is TGTGCCAGCAGTTTAGAACCCACAGGGGCCCCTGAAGCTTTCTTT.

The rearrangement joins TRBV9 to TRBJ2-1, with a weak D call TRBD2 (6 bases). Trimming removed 4 bases at V and 4 bases at J, with 12 bases between. The CDR3 contains 14 residues. The germline V gene encodes CDR1 SGDLS and CDR2 YYNGEE. The chain's CDR3 is CASSPRTNYNEQFF. For the CDR3, the DNA is TGTGCCAGCAGCCCCCGGACTAATTACAATGAGCAGTTCTTC.

This clone was counted a single time. Additional DNA sequences in this sample encode the identical CDR3. The J gene is TRBJ2-3, the V gene TRBV11-2, with a weak D call TRBD2 (5 bases). CDR1 and CDR2 (germline): SGHAT, FQNNGV. The V and J ends lost 3 bases and 3 bases respectively, with 7 bases between them. The CDR3 length is 13 residues. CDR3 loop: CASSFGLTDTQYF. The CDR3 nucleotides are TGTGCCAGCAGCTTCGGACTTACAGATACGCAGTATTTT.

The chain has TRBV6-5 and TRBJ1-2, with TRBD1 matching over 7 bases. This CDR3 region has 14 residues. V dropped 7 bases and J dropped 4; count of bases not matched to a gene: 9. In germline, CDR1 is MNHEY, CDR2 SVGAGI. Here the CDR3 reads CASTQTGESYGYTF. Written as DNA, the CDR3 is TGTGCCAGCACGCAAACAGGGGAAAGCTATGGCTACACCTTC.

This chain joins TRBV7-2 and TRBJ1-1, with 9 bases aligning to TRBD1. The CDR3 is 18 residues long. The germline V gene has CDR1 SGHTA and CDR2 FQGNSA. V trimming: 2 bases; J trimming: 0 bases; junction bases outside the gene matches: 10. The CDR3 DNA follows: TGTGCCAGCAGCTTAAGGGGGGACAGGGCGGCGATGAACACTGAAGCTTTCTTT. Its protein is CASSLRGDRAAMNTEAFF.